These T cell receptor beta chains were read from a single sample in a study of blood T cell repertoires in COVID-19. The method was immunoSEQ multiplex PCR; TCRdb's version includes in-frame clones alone and lacks a portion of them. The data contain 200,000 to 250,000 clones, approximately 78% of them seen just once; the ten biggest clones take up less than 6%. The sample consisted of peripheral blood. The source of these receptors is a woman aged 65 to 85 with COVID-19, enrolled during active disease. Both conserved end residues are part of each CDR3. The order of the fields is D gene, clone size, V gene, CDR3 length, J gene, CDR3 DNA, CDR3 protein. The D gene is left open where the match is weak. Only part of the rows carry a size: once, few, many, or a class if the clone is expanded.

>-|few|TRBV28|15|TRBJ2-7
TGTGCCAGCAACAGAGGAGCCGGGGGAGATCAAGAGCAGTACTTC
CASNRGAGGDQEQYF
>-|once|TRBV6-6|15|TRBJ2-5
TGTGCCAGCAGTCACGAAGACGGCAGGAAAGAGACCCAGTACTTC
CASSHEDGRKETQYF
>TRBD1|-|TRBV7-2|14|TRBJ1-4
TGTGCCAGCAAACCGGGACAGATTAATGAAAAACTGTTTTTT
CASKPGQINEKLFF
>-|-|TRBV15|14|TRBJ1-2
TGTGCCACCAGCAGAGATCCAGGGAACTATGGCTACACCTTC
CATSRDPGNYGYTF
>-|few|TRBV7-2|14|TRBJ1-3
TGTGCCAGCAGCCTACAAGGAATGGCGGACACCATATATTTT
CASSLQGMADTIYF
>TRBD1|-|TRBV11-3|13|TRBJ2-7
TGTGCCAGCCGGAGGACAGGGACCTACGAGCAGTACTTC
CASRRTGTYEQYF
>-|-|TRBV15|13|TRBJ2-5
TGTGCCACCAGCAGAGGCCAGGGCGGGACCCAGTACTTC
CATSRGQGGTQYF
>TRBD1|-|TRBV18|15|TRBJ1-1
TGTGCCAGCTCACCGCGGACAGGGGTGAATACTGAAGCTTTCTTT
CASSPRTGVNTEAFF
>-|-|TRBV5-1|12|TRBJ2-1
TGCGCCAGCAACCTGTCAGGCAACGAGCAGTTCTTC
CASNLSGNEQFF
>-|-|TRBV7-7|13|TRBJ1-5
TGTGCCAGCAGCTTGACAGACGACCAGCCCCAGCATTTT
CASSLTDDQPQHF
>TRBD1|-|TRBV5-4|17|TRBJ1-1
TGTGCCAGCAGCCTGCCGGGACAGGGGATCGAGGTCACTGAAGCTTTCTTT
CASSLPGQGIEVTEAFF
>-|-|TRBV29-1|13|TRBJ1-1
TGCAGCGTTGCAGGGTTAGAGAACACTGAAGCTTTCTTT
CSVAGLENTEAFF
>TRBD1|-|TRBV25-1|16|TRBJ1-1
TGTGCCAGCAGTGAACATAGACAGGGTGGGAGCACTGAAGCTTTCTTT
CASSEHRQGGSTEAFF
>TRBD2|-|TRBV24-1|16|TRBJ2-2
TGTGCCACCAGTGATAGCGGGAGGGCCGACACCGGGGAGCTGTTTTTT
CATSDSGRADTGELFF
>TRBD1|-|TRBV30|14|TRBJ1-4
TGTGCCTACAACCGACAGGGCGGGAATGAAAAACTGTTTTTT
CAYNRQGGNEKLFF
>TRBD1|-|TRBV28|13|TRBJ1-1
TGTGCCAGCAGTAGACAGGGTGGGACTGAAGCTTTCTTT
CASSRQGGTEAFF
>-|-|TRBV28|15|TRBJ1-2
TGTGCCAGCAGGGCTTTTTTCCCCGTGGACAATGGCTACACCTTC
CASRAFFPVDNGYTF
>-|-|TRBV6-4|15|TRBJ1-1
TGTGCCAGCAGTGACTCGGACAGCAGAACGACTGAAGCTTTCTTT
CASSDSDSRTTEAFF
>TRBD1|once|TRBV7-6|15|TRBJ2-7
TGTGCCAGCAGCTATAGGACAGGGGTAGGTGCCGAGCAGTACTTC
CASSYRTGVGAEQYF
>-|-|TRBV28|15|TRBJ1-2
TGTGCCAGCAGCCTTGGGAGGTCCAGGAACTATGGCTACACCTTC
CASSLGRSRNYGYTF
>-|-|TRBV6-4|14|TRBJ1-2
TGTGCCAGCAGTCGGGGGAGGGGTGACTATGGCTACACCTTC
CASSRGRGDYGYTF
>TRBD2|once|TRBV7-2|14|TRBJ2-5
TGTGCCAGCAGCTGGGGGGGGACTACGGAGACCCAGTACTTC
CASSWGGTTETQYF
>TRBD1|-|TRBV30|15|TRBJ2-7
TGTGCCTGGAGTATCGGGGACAGGGGGGCCTACGAGCAGTACTTC
CAWSIGDRGAYEQYF
>TRBD1|-|TRBV2|13|TRBJ1-2
TGTGCCAGCAGTGGACAGGGATCCTATGGCTACACCTTC
CASSGQGSYGYTF
>-|-|TRBV9|13|TRBJ1-2
TGTGCCAGCAGCGCCCTCGTGGCCCATGGCTACACCTTC
CASSALVAHGYTF
>TRBD2|-|TRBV19|20|TRBJ2-1
TGTGCCAGTAGTATGGGGGTAGGACTAGCGGGACCAAAGAGCTACAATGAGCAGTTCTTC
CASSMGVGLAGPKSYNEQFF
>TRBD2|few|TRBV7-3|14|TRBJ2-7
TGTGCCAGCAGCTTAGCGGGAGGGCTCTACGAGCAGTACTTC
CASSLAGGLYEQYF
>-|-|TRBV2|10|TRBJ1-2
TGTGCCAGCAGGAGCTATGGCTACACCTTC
CASRSYGYTF
>-|once|TRBV7-6|14|TRBJ2-7
TGTGCCAGCAGCTTAGCGGGAGTGGCTATGGTGCAGTACTTC
CASSLAGVAMVQYF
>-|-|TRBV2|11|TRBJ2-5
TGTGCCAGCAGTCGTCCGGAGACCCAGTACTTC
CASSRPETQYF
>-|-|TRBV9|13|TRBJ2-3
TGTGCCAGCAGCGTAGCTAACACAGATACGCAGTATTTT
CASSVANTDTQYF
>-|-|TRBV5-1|14|TRBJ2-5
TGCGCCAGCAGCTTCACGGGTTCCCAAGAGACCCAGTACTTC
CASSFTGSQETQYF
>-|few|TRBV12-3/TRBV12-4|13|TRBJ1-1
TGTGCCAGCAGTTTAGGAGGTCCTACTGAAGCTTTCTTT
CASSLGGPTEAFF
>-|few|TRBV7-2|16|TRBJ2-7
TGTGCCAGCAGCTTAGGGAGGGCGGGAACAGGATACGAGCAGTACTTC
CASSLGRAGTGYEQYF
>TRBD1|-|TRBV3-1/TRBV3-2|14|TRBJ2-1
TGTGCCAGCAGCCAAGGGACAGGGGGACTAAGGCAGTTCTTC
CASSQGTGGLRQFF
>TRBD2|-|TRBV2|16|TRBJ2-3
TGTGCCATCGATATAGTAGCGGGAGAGGGGCGAGATACGCAGTATTTT
CAIDIVAGEGRDTQYF
>-|-|TRBV5-6|14|TRBJ1-1
TGTGCCAGCAGCTTCTCTCCTCGTCTCACTGAAGCTTTCTTT
CASSFSPRLTEAFF
>-|-|TRBV6-1|16|TRBJ2-7
TGTGCCAGCAGTGAAGCGGGCGGAGGGGCCGGGGTTGAGCAGTACTTC
CASSEAGGGAGVEQYF
>-|-|TRBV7-9|15|TRBJ2-5
TGTGCCAGCAGCTCGATGGGCCCCCTGGGCGAGACCCAGTACTTC
CASSSMGPLGETQYF
>TRBD2|few|TRBV3-1/TRBV3-2|15|TRBJ2-7
TGTGCCAGCAGCCCCTTTTCTAGCGGGAGCTACGAGCAGTACTTC
CASSPFSSGSYEQYF
>TRBD2|-|TRBV11-2|15|TRBJ2-4
TGTGCCAGCAGTTTTAGCGGGAAGGCCAAAAACATTCAGTACTTC
CASSFSGKAKNIQYF
>-|few|TRBV6-5|16|TRBJ2-6
TGTGCCAGCAGTTACGCGCAAAGCTCTGGGGCCAACGTCCTGACTTTC
CASSYAQSSGANVLTF
>-|-|TRBV4-2|16|TRBJ1-5
TGTGCCAGCAGCCAAGGGGAGGCACAGAGCAATCAGCCCCAGCATTTT
CASSQGEAQSNQPQHF
>-|-|TRBV6-2/TRBV6-3|13|TRBJ2-5
TGTGCCAGCAGCCGAACAGGGATTCAGACCCAGTACTTC
CASSRTGIQTQYF
>TRBD2|-|TRBV28|16|TRBJ2-1
TGTGCCAGCGATAGGCCAGGGGCTAGCGGGAGTTATTCGCAGTTCTTC
CASDRPGASGSYSQFF
>TRBD2|-|TRBV4-3|14|TRBJ2-7
TGCGCCAGCAGCCAAGTTACGGGAGGCTACGAGCAGTACTTC
CASSQVTGGYEQYF
>-|-|TRBV3-1/TRBV3-2|17|TRBJ1-3
TGTGCCAGCAGCCAAGTATTACGGACTCGCTCTGGAAACACCATATATTTT
CASSQVLRTRSGNTIYF
>TRBD1|once|TRBV5-6|16|TRBJ2-3
TGTGCCAGCAGCGGGAACAGGGGGCTAATAACAGATACGCAGTATTTT
CASSGNRGLITDTQYF